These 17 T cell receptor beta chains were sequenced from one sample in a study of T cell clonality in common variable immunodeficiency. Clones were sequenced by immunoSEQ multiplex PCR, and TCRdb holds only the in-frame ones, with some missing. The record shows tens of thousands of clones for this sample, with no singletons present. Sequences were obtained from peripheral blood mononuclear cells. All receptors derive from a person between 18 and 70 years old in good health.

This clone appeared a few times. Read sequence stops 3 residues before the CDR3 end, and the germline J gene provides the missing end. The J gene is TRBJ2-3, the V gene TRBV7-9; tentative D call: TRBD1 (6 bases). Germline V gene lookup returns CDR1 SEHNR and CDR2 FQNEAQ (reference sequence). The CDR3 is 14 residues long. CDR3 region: CASSLVGAAQPQYF. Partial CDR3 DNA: TGTGCCAGCAGCTTAGTGGGGGCCGCTCAGCCG.

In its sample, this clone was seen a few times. CDR3 bases read: TGTGCCAGCTCACGGGGGGGTAATTCACCA. Translating gives CASSRGGNSP. The CDR3 as a whole reads CASSRGGNSPLFF. This chain uses TRBV18 with TRBJ1-4; D possibly corresponds to TRBD1 (5 bases). The CDR3 goes on 3 residues after the read ends, and that part is filled in from the germline J gene. The CDR3 spans 13 residues. The germline CDR1 and CDR2 sequences are KGHSH and LQKENI. Looking up the rest from reference TRBV18 and TRBJ1-4 gives the full variable domain: NAGVMQNPRHLVRRRGQEARLRCSPMKGHSHVYWYRQLPEEGLKFMVYLQKENIIDESGMPKERFSAEFPKEGPSILRIQQVVRGDSAAYFCASSRGGNSPLFFGSGTQLSVL.

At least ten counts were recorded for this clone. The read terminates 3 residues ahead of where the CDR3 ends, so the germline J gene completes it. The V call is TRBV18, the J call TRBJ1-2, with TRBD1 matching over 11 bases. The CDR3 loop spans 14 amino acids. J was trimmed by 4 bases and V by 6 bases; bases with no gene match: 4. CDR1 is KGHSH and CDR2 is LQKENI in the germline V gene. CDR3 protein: CASSSGTGGYGYTF. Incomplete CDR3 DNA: TGTGCCAGCTCGTCCGGGACAGGGGGCTATGGC.

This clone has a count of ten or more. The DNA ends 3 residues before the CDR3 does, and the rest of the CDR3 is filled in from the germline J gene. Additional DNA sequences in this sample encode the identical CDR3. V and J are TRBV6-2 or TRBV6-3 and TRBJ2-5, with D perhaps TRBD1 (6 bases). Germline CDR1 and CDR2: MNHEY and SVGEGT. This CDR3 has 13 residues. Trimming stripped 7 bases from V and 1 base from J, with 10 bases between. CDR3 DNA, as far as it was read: TGTGCCAGCAACGGACAGTTCCAAGAGACC. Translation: CASNGQFQET. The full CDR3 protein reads CASNGQFQETQYF.

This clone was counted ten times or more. The CDR3 bases that were read are TGCAGTGCTCCAGGGGTTGGAGAAAAA. Its protein is CSAPGVGEK. The full CDR3 sequence reads CSAPGVGEKLFF. The rearrangement links TRBV20-1 to TRBJ1-4; tentatively, D is TRBD1 (6 bases). The observed sequence ends 3 residues before the CDR3 terminus, with the missing tail filled in from the germline J gene. The V gene's germline CDR1 is DFQATT and CDR2 SNEGSKA (reference sequence). This CDR3 is 12 amino acids long. The V and J ends lost 5 bases and 8 bases respectively, with 12 bases between them.

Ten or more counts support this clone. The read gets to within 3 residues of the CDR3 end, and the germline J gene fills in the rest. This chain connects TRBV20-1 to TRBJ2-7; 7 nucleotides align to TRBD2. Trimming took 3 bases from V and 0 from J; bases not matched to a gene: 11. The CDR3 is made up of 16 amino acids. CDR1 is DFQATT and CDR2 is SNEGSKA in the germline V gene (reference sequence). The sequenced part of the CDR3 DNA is TGCAGTGCTAGTTGGCTTACTAGCGAGAGCTCCTACGAG. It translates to CSASWLTSESSYE. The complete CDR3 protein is CSASWLTSESSYEQYF.

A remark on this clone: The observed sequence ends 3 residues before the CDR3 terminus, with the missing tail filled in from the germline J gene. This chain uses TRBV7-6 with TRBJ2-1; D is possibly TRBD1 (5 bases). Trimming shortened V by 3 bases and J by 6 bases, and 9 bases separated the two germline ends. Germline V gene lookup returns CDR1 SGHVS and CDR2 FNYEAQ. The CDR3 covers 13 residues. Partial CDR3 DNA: TGTGCCAGCAGCTTGGGGCTCTCCAATGAG. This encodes CASSLGLSNE. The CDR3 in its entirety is CASSLGLSNEQFF.

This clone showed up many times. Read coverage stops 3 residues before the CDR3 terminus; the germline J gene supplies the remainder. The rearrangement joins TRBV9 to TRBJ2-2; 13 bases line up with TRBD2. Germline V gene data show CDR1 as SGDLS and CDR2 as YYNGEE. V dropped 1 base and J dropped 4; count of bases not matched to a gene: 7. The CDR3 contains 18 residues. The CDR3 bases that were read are TGTGCCAGCAGCGTATCACTAGCGGGAGGGCCGGGCACCGGGGAG. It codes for CASSVSLAGGPGTGE. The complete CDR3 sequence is CASSVSLAGGPGTGELFF.

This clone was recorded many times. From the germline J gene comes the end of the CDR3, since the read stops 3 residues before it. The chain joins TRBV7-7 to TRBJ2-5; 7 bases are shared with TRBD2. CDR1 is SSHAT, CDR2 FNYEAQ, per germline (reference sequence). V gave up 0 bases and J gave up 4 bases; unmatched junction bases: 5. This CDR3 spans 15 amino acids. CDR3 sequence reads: CASSLAGTMGETQYF. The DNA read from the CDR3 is TGTGCCAGCAGCTTAGCCGGGACTATGGGAGAGACC.

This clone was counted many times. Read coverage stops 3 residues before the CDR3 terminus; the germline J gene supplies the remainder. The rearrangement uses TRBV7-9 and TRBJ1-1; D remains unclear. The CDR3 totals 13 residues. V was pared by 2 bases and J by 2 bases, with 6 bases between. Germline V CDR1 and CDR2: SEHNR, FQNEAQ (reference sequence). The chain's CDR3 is CASSLPSNTEAFF. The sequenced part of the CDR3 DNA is TGTGCCAGCAGCTTACCCTCTAACACTGAA.

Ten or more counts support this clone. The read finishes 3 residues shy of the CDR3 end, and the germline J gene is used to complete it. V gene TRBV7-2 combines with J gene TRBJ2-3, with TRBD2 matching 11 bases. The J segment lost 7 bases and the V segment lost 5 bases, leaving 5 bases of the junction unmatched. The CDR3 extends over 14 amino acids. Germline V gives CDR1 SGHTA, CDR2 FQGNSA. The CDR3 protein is CASSLSGGANTQYF. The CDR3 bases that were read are TGTGCCAGCAGCCTTAGCGGGGGGGCGAATACG.

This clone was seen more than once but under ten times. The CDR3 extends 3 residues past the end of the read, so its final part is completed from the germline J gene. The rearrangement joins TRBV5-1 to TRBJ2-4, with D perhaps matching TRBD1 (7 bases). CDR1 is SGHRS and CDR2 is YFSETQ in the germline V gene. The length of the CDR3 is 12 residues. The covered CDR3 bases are TGCGCCAGCAGCCCCGGAGGGGGCGGT. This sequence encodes CASSPGGGG. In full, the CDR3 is CASSPGGGGQYF.

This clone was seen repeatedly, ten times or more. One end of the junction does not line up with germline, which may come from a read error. CDR3 loop: CASSQTGASRANVLTF. CDR3 DNA, as far as it was read: TGCGCCAGCAGCCAGACAGGCGCCTCTCGGGCCAACGTC. V is TRBV5-1 and J is TRBJ2-6, with D possibly being TRBD1 (6 bases). The missing CDR3 end, 3 residues past where the read stops, is filled in from the germline J gene. The CDR3 is 16 amino acids. Germline V lookup: CDR1 SGHRS, CDR2 YFSETQ.

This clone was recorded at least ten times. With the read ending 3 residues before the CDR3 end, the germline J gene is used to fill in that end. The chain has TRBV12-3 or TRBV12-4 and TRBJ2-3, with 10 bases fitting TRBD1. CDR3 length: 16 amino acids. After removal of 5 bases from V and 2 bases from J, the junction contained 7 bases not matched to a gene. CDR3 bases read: TGTGCCAGCAGTCGAAGGACAGGGGGTGTCACAGATACG. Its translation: CASSRRTGGVTDT. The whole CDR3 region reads CASSRRTGGVTDTQYF.

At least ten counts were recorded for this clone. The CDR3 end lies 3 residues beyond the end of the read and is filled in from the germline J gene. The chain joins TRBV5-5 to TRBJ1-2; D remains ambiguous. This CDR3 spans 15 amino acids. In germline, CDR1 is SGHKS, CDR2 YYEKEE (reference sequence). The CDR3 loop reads CASSLTSGPSYEYTF. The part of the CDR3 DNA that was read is TGTGCCAGCAGCTTGACTAGCGGGCCTTCCTACGAG.

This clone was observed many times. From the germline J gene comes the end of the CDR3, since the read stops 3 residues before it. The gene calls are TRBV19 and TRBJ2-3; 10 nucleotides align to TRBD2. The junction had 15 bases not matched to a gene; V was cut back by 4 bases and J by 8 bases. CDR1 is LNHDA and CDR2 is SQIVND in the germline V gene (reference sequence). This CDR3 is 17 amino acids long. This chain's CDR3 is CASSTQEGLAKQATQYF. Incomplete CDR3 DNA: TGTGCCAGTAGTACCCAAGAGGGACTAGCGAAGCAGGCTACG.

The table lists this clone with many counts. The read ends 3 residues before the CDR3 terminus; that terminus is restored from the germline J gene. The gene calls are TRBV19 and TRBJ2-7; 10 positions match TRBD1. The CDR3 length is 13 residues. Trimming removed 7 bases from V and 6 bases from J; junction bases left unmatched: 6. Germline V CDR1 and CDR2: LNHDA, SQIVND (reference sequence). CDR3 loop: CASTEGQGIEQYF. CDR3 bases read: TGTGCCAGTACCGAGGGACAGGGGATCGAG.